This T cell receptor (beta chain) was obtained from a study of blood T cell repertoires in COVID-19. V lost 3 bases, J lost 5 bases, and 1 base stayed unmatched. The CDR3 extends over 14 amino acids. From germline, CDR1 is SGHRS and CDR2 YFSETQ. As handled by the study authors: Amplification with reference gene primers provided the estimates of nucleated cell counts. Sequencing used immunoSEQ multiplex PCR; TCRdb keeps in-frame clones, though not all of them. That table is the source of V, J and clone size, and D and trimming were worked out from the DNA. The repertoire holds about 90,000 clones, with approximately 86% as singletons.

The chain recombines TRBV5-1 with TRBJ2-2; the match to TRBD2 covers 10 bases. Specimen: peripheral blood. The sequence came from an elderly man with active or convalescent COVID-19. CDR3: CASSSTSGTGELFF. Here the CDR3 DNA reads TGCGCCAGCAGCTCGACTAGCGGGACCGGGGAGCTGTTTTTT.